This T cell receptor beta chain was sequenced for a study of human T cells and chemical hapten exposure. Across the whole study: Small pooled library volume differences mainly caused per-sample TCR yield variation. Whole-study findings and limits: No alteration of TCRs above 1 in 1000 frequency was seen with DPC sensitization.

This CDR3 contains 13 residues. The germline gives CDR1 SNHLY, CDR2 FYNNEI. J lost 4 bases, V lost 7 bases, and 4 bases had no gene match. Note on this clonotype: No antigen is known for it.

Authors' processing steps: Sample TCR totals centred on a median of around 95,000, ranging about 20,000 to 700,000. One entry per CDR3 protein results from TCRdb running MiXCR on the RACE reads. The V and J calls follow TCRdb's processing rather than the paper's. The table lists under 95,000 distinct CDR3 sequences, about 8.6% of them singletons, with 2.9% in the top ten. Time point in this sample: healthy volunteer bleed at 2 weeks. From whole blood left unfractionated, total RNA was extracted. The rearrangement links TRBV2 to TRBJ2-5, with 9 bases lining up with TRBD2. Input material: whole blood. The sequence was collected from a female donor in good health. Some clones in this sample may be carry-over from other donors' samples. CDR3 sequence: CASNWREGETQYF. The CDR3 DNA sequence: TGTGCCAGCAATTGGCGGGAGGGAGAGACCCAGTACTTC.